This TCR beta chain was captured in a study of T cells after yellow fever vaccination. Germline V gene lookup returns CDR1 SGHVS and CDR2 FQNEAQ. Trimming shortened V by 5 bases and J by 4 bases, and 11 bases separated the two germline ends. The CDR3 sequence is 13 residues long. Study-wide results and caveats: Contamination by abundant bulk-population clonotypes could be present in FACS-sorted repertoires. Just a small share of clonotypes turned up in the CD4 compartment as well as the CD8 compartment.

Notes on this clonotype: Its antigen is not identified.

5'RACE template switching generated TCR cDNA, adding a universal primer site and UMIs. Via MiXCR, TCRdb re-called the 5' RACE reads, giving one row per CDR3 protein. The sample holds tens of thousands of distinct CDR3 sequences, over 6.5% seen once. The material sequenced was CD8+ T cells sorted from PBMCs, taken about 41 days after the first yellow fever vaccination. V is TRBV7-8 and J is TRBJ1-2, with D uncertain. The receptor was isolated from a man aged 18 to 30 who received the YFV17D yellow fever vaccine. The chain's CDR3 is CASSPPTSYGYTF. The CDR3, as DNA: TGTGCCAGCAGCCCCCCGACCTCCTATGGCTACACCTTC.